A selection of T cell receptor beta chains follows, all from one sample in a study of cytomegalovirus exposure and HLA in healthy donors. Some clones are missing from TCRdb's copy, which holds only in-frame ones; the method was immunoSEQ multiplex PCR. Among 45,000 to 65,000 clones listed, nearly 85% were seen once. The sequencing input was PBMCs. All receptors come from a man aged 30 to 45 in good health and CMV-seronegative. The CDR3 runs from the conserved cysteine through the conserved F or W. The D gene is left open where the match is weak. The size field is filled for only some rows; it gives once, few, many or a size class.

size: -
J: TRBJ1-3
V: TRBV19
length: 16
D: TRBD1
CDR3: CASSEGQGVSGNTIYF
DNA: TGTGCCAGTAGTGAAGGACAGGGGGTCTCTGGAAACACCATATATTTT

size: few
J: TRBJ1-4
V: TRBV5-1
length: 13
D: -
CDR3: CASSFSQNEKLFF
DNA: TGCGCCAGCAGCTTTAGTCAAAATGAAAAACTGTTTTTT

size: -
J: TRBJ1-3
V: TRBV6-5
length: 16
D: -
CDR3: CASSYGSGVAGNTIYF
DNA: TGTGCCAGCAGTTACGGTTCGGGGGTTGCTGGAAACACCATATATTTT

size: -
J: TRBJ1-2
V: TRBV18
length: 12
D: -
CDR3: CASSPGLGGYTF
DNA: TGTGCCAGCTCACCAGGGTTGGGCGGCTACACCTTC

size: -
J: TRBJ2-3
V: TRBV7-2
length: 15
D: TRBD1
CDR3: CASSPTGPRSDTQYF
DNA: TGTGCCAGCAGCCCGACAGGGCCCCGGTCGGATACGCAGTATTTT

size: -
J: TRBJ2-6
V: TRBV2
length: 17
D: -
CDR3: CASSGGERDSGANVLTF
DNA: TGTGCCAGCAGTGGAGGTGAGAGGGACTCTGGGGCCAACGTCCTGACTTTC

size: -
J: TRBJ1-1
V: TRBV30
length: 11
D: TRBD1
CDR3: CAGDRDREAFF
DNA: TGTGCCGGCGACCGGGACAGGGAAGCTTTCTTT

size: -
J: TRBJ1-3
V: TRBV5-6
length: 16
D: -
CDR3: CASSWGVGHQGNTIYF
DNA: TGTGCCAGCAGCTGGGGGGTCGGACACCAAGGAAACACCATATATTTT

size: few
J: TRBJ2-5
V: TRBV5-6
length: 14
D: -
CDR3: CASSWSTGGKTQYF
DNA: TGTGCCAGCAGCTGGTCGACAGGAGGAAAGACCCAGTACTTC

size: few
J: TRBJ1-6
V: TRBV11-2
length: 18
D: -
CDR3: CASSLSYLRSSYNSPLHF
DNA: TGTGCCAGCAGCTTATCTTACCTACGGAGCTCCTATAATTCACCCCTCCACTTT

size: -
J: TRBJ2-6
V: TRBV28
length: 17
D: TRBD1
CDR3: CASGLVQGAQGANVLTF
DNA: TGTGCCAGCGGCCTCGTACAGGGGGCGCAGGGGGCCAACGTCCTGACTTTC

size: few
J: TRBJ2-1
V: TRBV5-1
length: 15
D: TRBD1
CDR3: CASSLGQPLGNEQFF
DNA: TGCGCCAGCAGCCTGGGACAGCCTCTGGGCAATGAGCAGTTCTTC

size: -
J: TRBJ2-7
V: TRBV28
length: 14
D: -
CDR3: CASSLWTVSYEQYF
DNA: TGTGCCAGCAGTTTATGGACTGTCTCCTACGAGCAGTACTTC

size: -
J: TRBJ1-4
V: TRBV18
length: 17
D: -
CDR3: CASSPPGGFGTNEKLFF
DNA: TGTGCCAGCTCACCACCGGGAGGGTTCGGAACTAATGAAAAACTGTTTTTT

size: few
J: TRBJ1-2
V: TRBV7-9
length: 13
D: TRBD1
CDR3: CACQGALDYGYTF
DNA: TGTGCCTGTCAGGGGGCGTTGGACTATGGCTACACCTTC

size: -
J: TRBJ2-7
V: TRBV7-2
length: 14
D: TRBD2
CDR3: CASSKNSGRIEQYF
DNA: TGTGCCAGCAGCAAAAATAGCGGGAGGATCGAGCAGTACTTC

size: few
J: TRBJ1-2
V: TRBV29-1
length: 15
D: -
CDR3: CSVEAGYGQRYGYTF
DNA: TGCAGCGTTGAGGCTGGGTATGGCCAGCGCTATGGCTACACCTTC

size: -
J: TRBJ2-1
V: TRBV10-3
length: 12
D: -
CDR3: CAISEVDFDQFF
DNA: TGTGCCATCAGTGAAGTGGACTTCGATCAGTTCTTC

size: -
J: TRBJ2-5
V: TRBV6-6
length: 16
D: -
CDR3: CASSYGWGLGQETQYF
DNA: TGTGCCAGCAGTTATGGATGGGGGCTGGGTCAAGAGACCCAGTACTTC

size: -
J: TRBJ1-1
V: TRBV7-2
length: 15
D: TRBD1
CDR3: CASSSKPGQGTEAFF
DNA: TGTGCCAGCAGCTCTAAACCGGGACAGGGGACTGAAGCTTTCTTT

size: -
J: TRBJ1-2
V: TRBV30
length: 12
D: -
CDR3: CAWNRGNYGYTF
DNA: TGTGCCTGGAATCGAGGGAACTATGGCTACACCTTC

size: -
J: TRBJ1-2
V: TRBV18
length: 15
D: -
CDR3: CASSPEAQTNYGYTF
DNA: TGTGCCAGCTCACCAGAGGCCCAAACCAACTATGGCTACACCTTC

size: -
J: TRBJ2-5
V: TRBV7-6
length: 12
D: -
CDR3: CASSSVRETQYF
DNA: TGTGCCAGCAGCTCGGTGAGGGAGACCCAGTACTTC

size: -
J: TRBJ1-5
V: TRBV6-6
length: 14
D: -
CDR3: CASSLGQTYQPQHF
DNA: TGTGCCAGCAGTTTGGGACAAACCTATCAGCCCCAGCATTTT

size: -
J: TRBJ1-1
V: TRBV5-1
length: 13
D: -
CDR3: CASSFGGFTEAFF
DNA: TGCGCCAGCAGCTTCGGCGGTTTTACTGAAGCTTTCTTT

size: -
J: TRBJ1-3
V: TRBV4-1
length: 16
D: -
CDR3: CASSPTGSNSGNTIYF
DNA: TGCGCCAGCAGCCCAACCGGGTCCAACTCTGGAAACACCATATATTTT

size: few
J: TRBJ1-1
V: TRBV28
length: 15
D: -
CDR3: CASRRLGHQNTEAFF
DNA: TGTGCCAGCAGGAGGCTGGGACATCAGAACACTGAAGCTTTCTTT

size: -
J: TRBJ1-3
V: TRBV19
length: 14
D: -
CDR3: CASKGVGSGNTIYF
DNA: TGTGCCAGTAAGGGGGTTGGATCTGGAAACACCATATATTTT

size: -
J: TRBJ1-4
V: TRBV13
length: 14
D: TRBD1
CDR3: CASTVTGINEKLFF
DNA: TGTGCCAGCACCGTGACAGGGATTAATGAAAAACTGTTTTTT

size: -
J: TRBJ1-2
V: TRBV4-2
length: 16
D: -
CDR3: CASSLRGGRESYGYTF
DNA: TGTGCCAGCAGCCTCAGGGGTGGCAGAGAAAGCTATGGCTACACCTTC

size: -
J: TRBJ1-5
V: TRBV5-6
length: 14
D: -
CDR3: CASSFRGEYQPQHF
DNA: TGTGCCAGCAGCTTCCGGGGGGAGTATCAGCCCCAGCATTTT

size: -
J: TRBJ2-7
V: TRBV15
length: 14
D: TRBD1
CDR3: CATSRRDRGYEQYF
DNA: TGTGCCACCAGCAGACGGGACAGGGGCTACGAGCAGTACTTC

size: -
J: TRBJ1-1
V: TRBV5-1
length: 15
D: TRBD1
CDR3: CASSADTGVNTEAFF
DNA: TGCGCCAGCAGCGCAGATACAGGGGTGAACACTGAAGCTTTCTTT

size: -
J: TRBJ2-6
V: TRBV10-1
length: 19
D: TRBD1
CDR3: CASSRGWGQGGSGANVLTF
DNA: TGCGCCAGCAGCCGGGGTTGGGGACAGGGCGGCTCTGGGGCCAACGTCCTGACTTTC

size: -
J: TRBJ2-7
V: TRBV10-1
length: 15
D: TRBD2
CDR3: CASSRGAGLSYEQYF
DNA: TGCGCCAGCAGTCGCGGAGCGGGGCTCTCCTACGAGCAGTACTTC

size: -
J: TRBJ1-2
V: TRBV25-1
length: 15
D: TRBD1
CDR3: CAGSEQQGAGDGYTF
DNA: TGTGCCGGCAGTGAACAACAGGGGGCTGGGGATGGCTACACCTTC

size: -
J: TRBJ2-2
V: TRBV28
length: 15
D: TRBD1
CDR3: CASSRTGGRSGELFF
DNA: TGTGCCAGCAGTCGAACAGGGGGCAGGTCCGGGGAGCTGTTTTTT

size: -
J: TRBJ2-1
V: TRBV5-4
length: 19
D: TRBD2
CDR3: CATKAWGSLPGLAYNEQFF
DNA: TGTGCCACCAAAGCTTGGGGGTCTTTGCCGGGACTAGCATACAATGAGCAGTTCTTC

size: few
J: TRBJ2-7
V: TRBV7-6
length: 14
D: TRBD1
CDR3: CASSSKGASYEQYF
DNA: TGTGCCAGCAGCTCTAAGGGGGCCTCCTACGAGCAGTACTTC

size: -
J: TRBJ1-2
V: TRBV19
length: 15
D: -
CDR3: CASSIVGGQGYGYTF
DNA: TGTGCCAGTAGTATAGTCGGTGGCCAGGGCTATGGCTACACCTTC

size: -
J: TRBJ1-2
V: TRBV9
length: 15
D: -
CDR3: CASSVATGPNYGYTF
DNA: TGTGCCAGCAGCGTAGCAACAGGACCTAACTATGGCTACACCTTC

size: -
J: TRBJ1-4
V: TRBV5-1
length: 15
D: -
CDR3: CASKLLTATNEKLFF
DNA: TGCGCCAGCAAGCTTCTAACAGCAACTAATGAAAAACTGTTTTTT

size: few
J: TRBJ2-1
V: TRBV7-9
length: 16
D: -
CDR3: CASSLGGSLSYNEQFF
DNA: TGTGCCAGCAGCTTAGGCGGCAGCCTCTCCTACAATGAGCAGTTCTTC

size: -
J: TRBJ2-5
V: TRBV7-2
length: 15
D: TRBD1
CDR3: CASSLLTGAWETQYF
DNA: TGTGCCAGCAGCTTATTGACAGGGGCGTGGGAGACCCAGTACTTC

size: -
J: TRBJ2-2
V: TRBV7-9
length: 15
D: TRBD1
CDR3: CASRHQTGAGGELFF
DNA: TGTGCCAGCAGGCACCAGACAGGGGCGGGCGGGGAGCTGTTTTTT

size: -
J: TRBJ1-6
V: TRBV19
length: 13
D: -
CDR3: CASSWQDNSPLHF
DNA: TGTGCCAGTAGTTGGCAGGATAATTCACCCCTCCACTTT

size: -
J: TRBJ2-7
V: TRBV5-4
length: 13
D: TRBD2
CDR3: CASRYGLAREQYF
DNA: TGTGCCAGCAGATACGGACTAGCGCGGGAGCAGTACTTC

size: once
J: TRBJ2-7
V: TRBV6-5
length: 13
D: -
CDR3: CASGQGPISEQYF
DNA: TGTGCCAGCGGGCAGGGTCCTATATCCGAGCAGTACTTC

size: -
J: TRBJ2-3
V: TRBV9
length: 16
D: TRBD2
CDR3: CASSAPSGVSTDTQYF
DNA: TGTGCCAGCAGCGCTCCTAGCGGGGTCAGCACAGATACGCAGTATTTT

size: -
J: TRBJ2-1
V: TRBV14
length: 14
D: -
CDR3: CASSRTGSYNEQFF
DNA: TGTGCCAGCAGCCGTACGGGCTCCTACAATGAGCAGTTCTTC

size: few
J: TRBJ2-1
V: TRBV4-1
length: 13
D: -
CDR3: CASSPGRGNEQFF
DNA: TGCGCCAGCAGCCCGGGGCGGGGTAATGAGCAGTTCTTC